These T cell receptor beta chains were read from a single sample in a study of PD-L1 blockade in urothelial cancer. The table came from immunoSEQ multiplex PCR; TCRdb's copy has only in-frame clones and leaves some out. The sample yields about 29,000 clones, around 87% seen once. The specimen comprised PBMCs, sampled around atezolizumab (anti-PD-L1) treatment. The receptors stem from a man in his fifties or sixties with urothelial cancer. Both conserved end residues are part of each CDR3.

18	TRBV7-2	TRBJ2-7	CASSLAKSGLAGGYEQYF
23	TRBV5-1	TRBJ2-2	CASSLAETWQFGRLDPNTGELFF
12	TRBV27	TRBJ1-2	CASSPQGYGYTF
14	TRBV27	TRBJ2-7	CASSRAGLSYEQYF
17	TRBV7-9	TRBJ2-1	CASSGTVAGGSYNEQFF
12	TRBV10-3	TRBJ1-6	CATGTGDSPLHF
14	TRBV7-7	TRBJ2-5	CASSLKGAGETQYF
13	TRBV7-2	TRBJ1-5	CASSLAHGGPQHF
16	TRBV5-1	TRBJ2-5	CASSLAVAGGRETQYF
16	TRBV5-1	TRBJ2-7	CASSFKGVSSSDEQYF
18	TRBV9	TRBJ1-2	CASSAPFRTGAMNYGYTF
16	TRBV28	TRBJ2-3	CASPPGTSYSTDTQYF
15	TRBV18	TRBJ2-1	CASSPPFDRDNEQFF
17	TRBV23-1	TRBJ1-2	CASSFVSVKFRKYGYTF
15	TRBV12-5	TRBJ2-1	CASGLVRTSRNEQFF
14	TRBV19	TRBJ2-7	CASSIEQGTYEQYF
12	TRBV30	TRBJ2-1	CAWSVNNNEQFF
15	TRBV4-1	TRBJ2-1	CASSREGSRNNEQFF
15	TRBV7-2	TRBJ2-1	CASSLVIAGHNEQFF
16	TRBV7-9	TRBJ2-6	CASSPIQGAGANVLTF
18	TRBV2	TRBJ2-3	CASMGSFHGGSFTDTQYF
15	TRBV4-3	TRBJ2-2	CASSQDVGGSGELFF
12	TRBV2	TRBJ1-2	CARTVRNYGYTF
15	TRBV5-4	TRBJ2-1	CASSSKREFGHEQFF
13	TRBV2	TRBJ1-5	CASMRNSNQPQHF
14	TRBV11-3	TRBJ2-1	CASSLGAGNNEQFF
16	TRBV5-4	TRBJ2-6	CASSLSGVSGANVLTF
15	TRBV7-9	TRBJ2-2	CASSPRTDPTGELFF
14	TRBV7-2	TRBJ2-1	CASSDSGRALEQFF
17	TRBV2	TRBJ2-2	CASSDDGLAGNTGELFF
15	TRBV27	TRBJ2-7	CASSLGIAGGLEQYF
15	TRBV5-1	TRBJ2-2	CASSLDTGGAGELFF
15	TRBV5-5	TRBJ1-1	CASSPEGSRATEAFF
13	TRBV14	TRBJ1-5	CASSRGHNQPQHF
15	TRBV18	TRBJ2-3	CASSPPLRGTDTQYF
15	TRBV7-2	TRBJ1-5	CASSSGTVSNQPQHF
15	TRBV5-5	TRBJ1-2	CASSRGTGVGYGYTF
15	TRBV13	TRBJ1-4	CASSRRGAGGEKLFF
13	TRBV27	TRBJ1-1	CASSTGQSFEAFF
15	TRBV9	TRBJ1-2	CASSVDGSGDYGYTF